A selection of T cell receptor beta chains follows, all from one sample in a study of OX40 agonist ivuxolimab in advanced cancers. Profiled with immunoSEQ multiplex PCR; TCRdb holds only in-frame clones, not every one. In the table there are some 42,000 clones, 86% of which are singletons. The sequencing here drew on CD4+ or CD8+ T cells sorted from blood, taken in a trial of the OX40 agonist ivuxolimab. The receptors stem from an adult with an advanced solid tumor such as melanoma, head and neck, liver or kidney cancer. Each CDR3 is given with its conserved first and last residue. A D gene is named only where the DNA matches it firmly. The size of a clone is reported for some rows only, either as once, few or many, or as a class for expanded clones.

J	V	D	size	DNA	CDR3
TRBJ1-6	TRBV27	TRBD1	NA	TGTGCCAGCAAGAGACAGGGGTCCTATAATTCACCCCTCCACTTT	CASKRQGSYNSPLHF
TRBJ2-1	TRBV6-5	TRBD2	NA	TGTGCCAGCAGTTACACCGCGGGGGGTGAGGCTGAGCAGTTCTTC	CASSYTAGGEAEQFF
TRBJ1-1	TRBV20-1	NA	NA	TGCAGTGCTTCTAAGCTATCCGAAGCTTTCTTT	CSASKLSEAFF
TRBJ2-3	TRBV7-9	NA	NA	TGTGCCAGCAGCTTATTCATCGCAGGAGGCACAGATACGCAGTATTTT	CASSLFIAGGTDTQYF
TRBJ1-5	TRBV4-1	TRBD1	NA	TGCGCCAGCAGCCGGGACAGGAGCAATCAGCCCCAGCATTTT	CASSRDRSNQPQHF
TRBJ2-2	TRBV19	NA	NA	TGTGCCAGTAGTATCCCACCGGGACTGGACACCGGGGAGCTGTTTTTT	CASSIPPGLDTGELFF
TRBJ1-4	TRBV4-3	TRBD1	NA	TGCGCCAGCAGCCACTCAGGGACAGCTGAAAGGGAAAAACTGTTTTTT	CASSHSGTAEREKLFF
TRBJ2-1	TRBV19	TRBD2	NA	TGTGCCAGTAGTATAGGTTTCCTAGCGGGGGGTTCTTACAATGAGCAGTTCTTC	CASSIGFLAGGSYNEQFF
TRBJ1-2	TRBV28	NA	few	TGTGCCAGCACCCGAATCGGACTCGATTTTAACTATGGCTACACCTTC	CASTRIGLDFNYGYTF
TRBJ1-1	TRBV11-2	NA	NA	TGTGCCAGCAGCTTAGGACAGAACACTGAAGCTTTCTTT	CASSLGQNTEAFF
TRBJ2-5	TRBV6-5	NA	NA	TGTGCCAGCAGTTACCCAGGGAAGGAGACCCAGTACTTC	CASSYPGKETQYF
TRBJ2-3	TRBV6-1	NA	NA	TGTGCCAGCAATGGGCAGGGTAGCACAGATACGCAGTATTTT	CASNGQGSTDTQYF
TRBJ2-7	TRBV12-5	NA	few	TGTGCTAGTGCCTTCGCGGTTACCTCCTACGAGCAGTACTTC	CASAFAVTSYEQYF
TRBJ1-4	TRBV4-1	NA	NA	TGCGCCAGCAGCCAAGATTGGCCAACTAATGAAAAACTGTTTTTT	CASSQDWPTNEKLFF
TRBJ1-2	TRBV20-1	TRBD1	few	TGCAGTGGCACGACAGGGGGAGGCTACACCTTC	CSGTTGGGYTF
TRBJ2-1	TRBV19	TRBD2	NA	TGTGCCAGTAGCCCTCCGGGACTAGCTTACAATGAGCAGTTCTTC	CASSPPGLAYNEQFF
TRBJ2-7	TRBV11-2	NA	NA	TGTGCCAGCAGCACCTCAGGGGCCGCCGGGATCTACGAGCAGTACTTC	CASSTSGAAGIYEQYF
TRBJ1-2	TRBV15	NA	NA	TGTGCCACCAGCAGAGGGGGGGGCCTGGACTATGGCTACACCTTC	CATSRGGGLDYGYTF
TRBJ2-2	TRBV5-6	TRBD1	NA	TGTGCCAGCAGCTTGTGGGACAGGGGGCGTTCTGGCGGGGAGCTGTTTTTT	CASSLWDRGRSGGELFF
TRBJ2-3	TRBV27	NA	NA	TGTGCCAGCAGTTCCCTCCCCACGATCGCCTCCACAGATACGCAGTATTTT	CASSSLPTIASTDTQYF
TRBJ1-2	TRBV11-2	NA	NA	TGTGCCAGCAGCGTAGACTCGGGCGGCTACACCTTC	CASSVDSGGYTF
TRBJ2-2	TRBV9	NA	NA	TGTGCCAGCAGCCCCTGGGCTAGTGGTATCACCGGGGAGCTGTTTTTT	CASSPWASGITGELFF
TRBJ2-2	TRBV5-1	NA	NA	TGCGCCAGCAGCTTGGAACAGGGTAACACCGGGGAGCTGTTTTTT	CASSLEQGNTGELFF
TRBJ1-4	TRBV5-1	NA	NA	TGCGCCAGCAGCTTGGACCACCGGGAAGAAAAACTGTTTTTT	CASSLDHREEKLFF
TRBJ1-1	TRBV2	TRBD1	NA	TGTGCCAGCCGGGACAGGGTAGGGACTGAAGCTTTCTTT	CASRDRVGTEAFF
TRBJ1-1	TRBV5-1	NA	once	TGCGCCAGCAGTGCGGGGGGAATGCGGTACACTGAAGCTTTCTTT	CASSAGGMRYTEAFF
TRBJ2-3	TRBV9	NA	NA	TGTGCCAGCAGCCCCCGATCACAGGGTCCAGATACGCAGTATTTT	CASSPRSQGPDTQYF
TRBJ1-2	TRBV5-8	NA	few	TGTGCCAGCAGGACAGGAATCTGGGATGGCTACACCTTC	CASRTGIWDGYTF
TRBJ2-5	TRBV15	TRBD2	NA	TGTGCCACCAGCACCGGGGGGGGGAAAGAGACCCAGTACTTC	CATSTGGGKETQYF
TRBJ2-1	TRBV19	NA	once	TGTGCCAGTGGGGGACACCCCAATGAGCAGTTCTTC	CASGGHPNEQFF
TRBJ1-1	TRBV9	NA	NA	TGTGCCAGCAGCGTCGATAACACTGAAGCTTTCTTT	CASSVDNTEAFF
TRBJ2-3	TRBV28	NA	NA	TGTGCCAGCAGTTTCTCCGGGGGAGATACGCAGTATTTT	CASSFSGGDTQYF
TRBJ2-3	TRBV11-2	TRBD2	NA	TGTGCCAGCAGCCCAGCGACTAGCGGGGGGGGCACAGATACGCAGTATTTT	CASSPATSGGGTDTQYF
TRBJ1-1	TRBV29-1	TRBD1	NA	TGCAGCGACCACAGGGGGCTCACTGAAGCTTTCTTT	CSDHRGLTEAFF
TRBJ2-2	TRBV2	TRBD1	NA	TGTGCCAGCAGTGAAGTCGGGACAGGGCTCTTCTTTTCCACCGGGGAGCTGTTTTTT	CASSEVGTGLFFSTGELFF
TRBJ1-1	TRBV18	NA	NA	TGTGCCAGCTCACCGCCCGACACTTACACTGAAGCTTTCTTT	CASSPPDTYTEAFF
TRBJ2-2	TRBV28	NA	NA	TGTGCCAGCAGGAACGTGAACACCGGGGAGCTGTTTTTT	CASRNVNTGELFF
TRBJ2-3	TRBV19	TRBD2	NA	TGTGCCAGTAGTATTTGGACCGTTAGCGGGGTGGCAGATACGCAGTATTTT	CASSIWTVSGVADTQYF
TRBJ2-1	TRBV12-5	NA	NA	TGTGCTAGTGGGCTTCCAGGTAATGAGCAGTTCTTC	CASGLPGNEQFF
TRBJ1-2	TRBV29-1	NA	NA	TGCAGCGTTGAACCTAGGGGGGCTAACTATGGCTACACCTTC	CSVEPRGANYGYTF
TRBJ2-1	TRBV9	NA	NA	TGTGCCAGCAGCGACACTGGATACAATGAGCAGTTCTTC	CASSDTGYNEQFF
TRBJ2-1	TRBV5-5	NA	NA	TGTGCCAGCAGCTTGGCTAGCGAGAATGAGCAGTTCTTC	CASSLASENEQFF
TRBJ1-4	TRBV4-3	NA	NA	TGCGCCAGCAGCCAAGACCGGGGACCCCGTAATGAAAAACTGTTTTTT	CASSQDRGPRNEKLFF
TRBJ2-1	TRBV19	NA	once	TGTGCCAGTAGTAAATTAGACTCCTACAATGAGCAGTTCTTC	CASSKLDSYNEQFF
TRBJ2-2	TRBV27	NA	NA	TGTGCCAGCAGTTTGACCCAGGGTGGGAACACCGGGGAGCTGTTTTTT	CASSLTQGGNTGELFF
TRBJ1-5	TRBV4-2	NA	NA	TGTGCCAGCAGCCAAGTCAAACAGGAGACCAATCAGCCCCAGCATTTT	CASSQVKQETNQPQHF
TRBJ1-5	TRBV7-9	TRBD1	NA	TGTGCCAGCAGCTTCGGGACAGAAAATCAGCCCCAGCATTTT	CASSFGTENQPQHF
TRBJ2-7	TRBV2	TRBD1	NA	TGTGCCAGCAGCGGACAGGGGACCCCCTACGAGCAGTACTTC	CASSGQGTPYEQYF
TRBJ1-6	TRBV6-1	NA	NA	TGTGCCAGCGCCCTTGGCGGCTCCTATAATTCACCCCTCCACTTT	CASALGGSYNSPLHF
TRBJ1-1	TRBV7-9	NA	NA	TGTGCCAGCAGCTTAGTCCACACTGAAGCTTTCTTT	CASSLVHTEAFF
TRBJ1-5	TRBV19	NA	NA	TGTGCCAGTAGTATAGATCTGAAGGGGAATCAGCCCCAGCATTTT	CASSIDLKGNQPQHF
TRBJ1-2	TRBV6-5	TRBD1	once	TGTGCCGTCCTGGGGACAGCGGGCTATGGCTACACCTTC	CAVLGTAGYGYTF